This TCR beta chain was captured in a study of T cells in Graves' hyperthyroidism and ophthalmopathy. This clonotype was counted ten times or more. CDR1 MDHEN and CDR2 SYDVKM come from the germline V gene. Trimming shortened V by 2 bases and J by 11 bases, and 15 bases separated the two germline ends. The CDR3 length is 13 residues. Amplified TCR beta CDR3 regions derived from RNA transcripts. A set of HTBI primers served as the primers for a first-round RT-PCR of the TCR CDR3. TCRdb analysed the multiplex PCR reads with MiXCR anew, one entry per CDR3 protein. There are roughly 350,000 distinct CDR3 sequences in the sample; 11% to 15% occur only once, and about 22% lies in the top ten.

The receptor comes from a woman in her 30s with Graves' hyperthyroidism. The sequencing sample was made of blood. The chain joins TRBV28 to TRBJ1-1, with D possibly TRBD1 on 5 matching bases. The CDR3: CASSLGVGVRAFF. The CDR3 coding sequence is TGTGCCAGCAGTTTAGGTGTGGGGGTCAGGGCTTTCTTT.